The 10 T cell receptor beta chains reported below all come from one sample, sequenced in a study of regulatory T cells in long-lasting Graves disease. This sample's time point: newly diagnosed GD, antithyroid drugs for less than 3 months. Making the TCR library involved RNA that had been extracted from PBMCs. The TCR beta library used iRepertoire HTBI primers with Arm-PCR amplification of CDR3. MiXCR was run by TCRdb on the multiplex PCR reads, yielding one entry per CDR3 protein. The repertoire holds approximately 210,000 distinct CDR3 sequences, with about 16% as singletons. Material: peripheral blood mononuclear cells (PBMCs), obtained at new diagnosis, from a patient treated with antithyroid drugs. The receptors come from a female donor with Graves disease.

Notes on this clonotype: This sequence is one base from a far larger clone and is likely a read error. V and J are TRBV7-2 and TRBJ2-3; 9 bases match TRBD1. Near its end, the DNA agrees better with TRBJ2-7, so the J call may be wrong. Germline CDR1 is SGHTA and CDR2 is FQGNSA. The CDR3 runs to 13 residues. DNA of the CDR3: TGTGCCAACAGCTTGGGACAGGGCTACGAGCAGTACTTC. Encoded protein: CANSLGQGYEQYF.

This clonotype came up a few times. J is TRBJ2-5 and V is TRBV20-1; D possibly corresponds to TRBD1 (5 bases). The CDR3 extends over 14 amino acids. Germline V gene data show CDR1 as DFQATT and CDR2 as SNEGSKA (reference sequence). V lost 2 bases and J 4 bases, leaving 14 bases between the germline ends. Here the CDR3 reads CSARLPRQPETQYF. CDR3 nucleotides: TGCAGTGCTAGATTACCCCGACAGCCAGAGACCCAGTACTTC.

The J gene is TRBJ1-2, the V gene TRBV5-5; 8 bases are a match to TRBD1. Germline CDR1 SGHKS, CDR2 YYEKEE (reference sequence). The CDR3 loop spans 13 amino acids. Trimming removed 4 bases from V and 7 bases from J; junction bases left unmatched: 6. Here the CDR3 reads CASSQTGDGGYTF. The CDR3 DNA reads TGTGCCAGCAGCCAGACAGGGGACGGTGGCTACACCTTC. Filled out from reference TRBV5-5 and TRBJ1-2, the complete variable domain reads DAGVTQSPTHLIKTRGQQVTLRCSPISGHKSVSWYQQVLGQGPQFIFQYYEKEERGRGNFPDRFSARQFPNYSSELNVNALLLGDSALYLCASSQTGDGGYTFGSGTRLTVV.

This clonotype was seen at least ten times. The gene calls are TRBV11-1 and TRBJ2-5, with D perhaps TRBD2 (5 bases). This CDR3 region has 14 residues. Trimming left V 1 base short and J 5 bases short, with 11 bases between. Per the germline V gene, CDR1 is SGHAT and CDR2 is FQDESV (reference sequence). CDR3 in amino acids: CASSLVKTGETQYF. The CDR3, as DNA: TGTGCCAGCAGCTTAGTCAAAACGGGGGAGACCCAGTACTTC.

In its sample, this clonotype was seen a few times. A junction end diverges from the germline sequence, so it may reflect a read error. V and J are TRBV20-1 and TRBJ2-3; no reliable D call. The length of the CDR3 is 12 residues. From germline, CDR1 is DFQATT and CDR2 SNEGSKA (reference sequence). This CDR3 is CSARDGRDTQYF. The CDR3 coding sequence is TGCAGTGCCAGAGACGGCAGGGATACGCAGTATTTT.

Note on this clonotype: An end of the junction does not agree with germline; a read error may underlie this. This chain links TRBV20-1 with TRBJ1-2; D may be TRBD1 (6 bases). Germline V gene data show CDR1 as DFQATT and CDR2 as SNEGSKA (reference sequence). This CDR3 region has 14 residues. CDR3 bases: TGCAGCGCTAGCCCACAGGGCGAGGTCTATGGCTACACCTTC. Amino acids: CSASPQGEVYGYTF.

This clonotype showed up many times. This rearrangement joins TRBV24-1 to TRBJ1-5; no definite D call. V lost 4 bases, J lost 4 bases, and 4 bases lay in between. The CDR3 is 12 amino acids. Germline values: CDR1 KGHDR, CDR2 SFDVKD. CDR3 loop: CATSEGNQPQHF. The CDR3 DNA is TGTGCCACCAGTGAAGGGAATCAGCCCCAGCATTTT.

This CDR3 is CASSDFGQGLNTEAFF. The CDR3 DNA is TGTGCCAGTAGTGACTTCGGGCAGGGGCTGAACACTGAAGCTTTCTTT. The chain employs TRBV19 and TRBJ1-1; D might be TRBD1 (6 bases). The CDR3 is 16 amino acids. From germline, CDR1 is LNHDA and CDR2 SQIVND (reference sequence). The V and J ends lost 5 bases and 0 bases respectively, with 16 bases between them.

This clonotype was observed a handful of times. A clone one base away is much larger, so this may be a read error. The chain couples TRBV11-3 to TRBJ1-2; no definite D call. This CDR3 is built from 13 residues. Germline V gives CDR1 SGHNT, CDR2 YENEEA. CDR3 coding DNA: TGTGCCAGCAGCCGCCGTAACGCCCATGGCTGCACCTTC. Amino acid sequence: CASSRRNAHGCTF.

This clonotype was observed many times. CDR3 coding DNA: TGTGCCAGCAGCTTAGGAGAGTGGGAGCAGTTCTTC. This codes for CASSLGEWEQFF. V and J are TRBV7-9 and TRBJ2-1; no reliable D call. This CDR3 is 12 amino acids long. Trimming shortened V by 1 base and J by 10 bases, and 8 bases separated the two germline ends. The germline V gene encodes CDR1 SEHNR and CDR2 FQNEAQ (reference sequence).